Following are 21 T cell receptor beta chains from one sample sequenced in a study of OX40 agonist ivuxolimab in advanced cancers. Profiled with immunoSEQ multiplex PCR; TCRdb holds only in-frame clones, not every one. The sample consists of around 30,000 clones, about 92% of them appearing once. The source material was CD4+ or CD8+ T cells sorted from blood, sampled in a trial of the OX40 agonist ivuxolimab. All receptors come from an adult with an advanced solid tumor such as melanoma, head and neck, liver or kidney cancer.

This clone appeared a single time. Other DNA variants within this sample encode the same CDR3. The rearrangement joins TRBV9 to TRBJ2-2; D is ambiguous. The germline V gene encodes CDR1 SGDLS and CDR2 YYNGEE. This CDR3 contains 12 residues. V was clipped by 0 bases and J by 8 bases, with 5 bases between them. CDR3 amino acids: CASSVEAGELFF. In DNA form, the CDR3 reads TGTGCCAGCAGCGTAGAGGCGGGGGAGCTGTTTTTT. The entire variable domain, with the rest obtained from reference TRBV9 and TRBJ2-2, is as follows: DSGVTQTPKHLITATGQRVTLRCSPRSGDLSVYWYQQSLDQGLQFLIQYYNGEERAKGNILERFSAQQFPDLHSELNLSSLELGDSALYFCASSVEAGELFFGEGSRLTVL.

The rearrangement joins TRBV7-6 to TRBJ2-1; 9 bases map to TRBD2. The ends lost 2 bases at V and 2 bases at J; junction bases unmatched: 4. The CDR3 is made up of 16 amino acids. Germline CDR1 is SGHVS and CDR2 is FNYEAQ. In DNA form, the CDR3 reads TGTGCCAGCAGCTTACGGGGCGGGGGGGCCTACAATGAGCAGTTCTTC. Its translation is CASSLRGGGAYNEQFF.

V is TRBV29-1 and J is TRBJ2-1; D not resolved. V lost 3 bases to trimming and J lost 15 bases, with 12 bases between them. Germline assignment: CDR1 SQVTM and CDR2 ANQGSEA. The CDR3 loop spans 10 amino acids. The CDR3 DNA reads as TGCAGCGTTGACGAAAGACCTTGGTTCTTC. Its protein product is CSVDERPWFF.

This chain links TRBV5-4 with TRBJ1-2; a possible D gene is TRBD1 (5 bases). The V gene's germline CDR1 is SGHNT and CDR2 YYREEE (reference sequence). V lost 4 bases, J lost 7 bases, and 17 bases lay in between. The CDR3 has 14 amino acids. CDR3 sequence reads: CASSVAVGTGGYTF. DNA for the CDR3: TGTGCCAGCAGCGTCGCGGTTGGGACTGGTGGCTACACCTTC.

The chain joins TRBV9 to TRBJ2-7; possibly TRBD1 for D (7 bases). V was pared by 0 bases and J by 3 bases, with 16 bases between. The CDR3 consists of 16 residues. The V gene's germline CDR1 is SGDLS and CDR2 YYNGEE. This chain's CDR3 is CASSVGGGGGIYEQYF. CDR3 sequence (DNA): TGTGCCAGCAGCGTAGGAGGGGGCGGCGGGATCTACGAGCAGTACTTC.

This sequence joins TRBV28 and TRBJ2-5; D is unclear. The germline CDR1 and CDR2 sequences are MDHEN and SYDVKM. Deletions cut 1 base from V and 10 bases from J, with 7 bases between. This CDR3 is built from 11 residues. CDR3 in amino acids: CASSLSVSQYF. The CDR3 coding sequence is TGTGCCAGCAGTTTATCAGTGAGCCAGTACTTC.

This chain uses TRBV15 with TRBJ1-3, with no clear D. The V end was cut by 8 bases, the J end by 0 bases, with 8 bases between. The length of the CDR3 is 13 residues. CDR1 is LNHNV and CDR2 is YYDKDF in the germline V gene (reference sequence). The CDR3 here is CATGESSGNTIYF. The CDR3 nucleotides are TGTGCCACCGGAGAGAGCTCTGGAAACACCATATATTTT.

The rearrangement uses TRBV18 and TRBJ2-7; D unclear. Germline V CDR1 and CDR2: KGHSH, LQKENI. The V and J ends lost 3 bases and 2 bases respectively, with 17 bases between them. The CDR3 covers 16 residues. The CDR3 DNA is TGTGCCAGCTCACCTCGCAGCGCACAGCTCACCTACGAGCAGTACTTC. Translated: CASSPRSAQLTYEQYF.

V is TRBV11-2 and J is TRBJ1-1, with 8 bases identical to TRBD1. Unmatched junction bases numbered 4, after V lost 2 bases and J lost 5 bases. Germline V gene lookup returns CDR1 SGHAT and CDR2 FQNNGV. This CDR3 region has 14 residues. This CDR3 reads CASSLSGGRTEAFF. CDR3 coding DNA: TGTGCCAGCAGCTTATCAGGGGGCAGGACTGAAGCTTTCTTT.

The chain has TRBV7-8 and TRBJ1-4; 7 nucleotides agree with TRBD1. V was pared by 0 bases and J by 8 bases, with 3 bases of the junction left unmatched. CDR1 SGHVS and CDR2 FQNEAQ come from the germline V gene. CDR3 length: 14 amino acids. CDR3 loop: CASSLAAGGEKLFF. In DNA, the CDR3 is TGTGCCAGCAGCTTAGCGGCAGGGGGAGAAAAACTGTTTTTT.

The chain uses TRBV27 and TRBJ2-2; possible D gene TRBD1, 5 bases. The CDR3 extends over 14 amino acids. Trimming took off 3 bases at V and 0 bases at J, with 5 bases between the two ends. The V gene's germline CDR1 is MNHEY and CDR2 SMNVEV (reference sequence). This CDR3 reads CASSFRANTGELFF. The CDR3 region has the DNA TGTGCCAGCAGTTTCAGGGCGAACACCGGGGAGCTGTTTTTT.

The chain carries TRBV27 and TRBJ2-7; possible D gene TRBD1, 6 bases. CDR1 and CDR2 from the germline V gene are MNHEY and SMNVEV (reference sequence). The V gene lost 6 bases and the J gene lost 4 bases, with 13 bases spanning the gap. The CDR3 has 13 amino acids. CDR3 in DNA: TGTGCCAGCAGCTACGGGGACAAGTACGAGCAGTACTTC. Translation: CASSYGDKYEQYF.

This clone has only one observation. J is TRBJ2-7 and V is TRBV29-1, with unresolved D. Germline loops: CDR1 SQVTM, CDR2 ANQGSEA. The V and J ends lost 0 bases and 5 bases respectively, with 5 bases between them. There are 11 residues in the CDR3. The DNA for the CDR3 is TGCAGCGTTGAAGATTTCGACGAGCAGTACTTC. Translated, it gives CSVEDFDEQYF.

This chain links TRBV7-5 with TRBJ1-1; the table's D call, TRBD1, was not checked against the DNA. TRBV7-5 is annotated as a pseudogene. This CDR3 contains 20 residues. The CDR3 spells CVRSSALRGTDTEGNTEAFF. The CDR3 coding sequence is TGTGTCAGAAGCTCCGCGTTAAGGGGGACAGACACAGAGGGGAACACTGAAGCTTTCTTT.

The gene calls are TRBV23-1 and TRBJ1-3; D may be TRBD1 (5 bases). TRBV23-1 is identified as an open reading frame with a role that is uncertain. Deletions cut 5 bases from V and 0 bases from J, with 23 bases between. CDR3 length: 19 residues. In DNA form, the CDR3 reads TGCGCCAGCAGTTTCCTCGTACTATTGACAGCAAGCTCTGGAAACACCATATATTTT. The encoded protein is CASSFLVLLTASSGNTIYF.

This chain links TRBV27 with TRBJ2-1; the D gene is possibly TRBD2 (6 bases). CDR1 and CDR2 (germline): MNHEY, SMNVEV (reference sequence). V gave up 3 bases and J gave up 5 bases, with 14 bases separating them. The CDR3 runs to 15 residues. DNA for the CDR3: TGTGCCAGCAGTTTCAGTGCGGGATACCACAATGAGCAGTTCTTC. It translates to CASSFSAGYHNEQFF.

This chain connects TRBV19 to TRBJ2-5; the match to TRBD1 covers 8 bases. V lost 3 bases to trimming and J lost 2 bases; unmatched junction nucleotides: 5. The germline V gene encodes CDR1 LNHDA and CDR2 SQIVND (reference sequence). The CDR3 extends over 15 amino acids. CDR3 in amino acids: CASSIDRGFQETQYF. As DNA, the CDR3 is TGTGCCAGTAGTATCGACAGGGGCTTTCAAGAGACCCAGTACTTC.

The CDR3 bases are TGTGCCAGCAGCTTAGTAGGTCTTCAAGAGACCCAGTACTTC. This codes for CASSLVGLQETQYF. The chain uses TRBV7-6 and TRBJ2-5; D is ambiguous. The CDR3 loop spans 14 amino acids. From germline, CDR1 is SGHVS and CDR2 FNYEAQ. The ends were cut back, 1 base at V and 2 bases at J, with 8 bases in the middle.

This rearrangement joins TRBV19 to TRBJ1-5, with D unclear. V lost 3 bases and J lost 0, with 9 bases in between. The CDR3 runs to 15 residues. Germline V CDR1 and CDR2: LNHDA, SQIVND (reference sequence). The DNA for the CDR3 is TGTGCCAGTAGTATGCCGGGGTATAGCAATCAGCCCCAGCATTTT. It specifies CASSMPGYSNQPQHF.

This clone was seen once. The chain uses TRBV7-8 and TRBJ1-6, with 7 nucleotides matching TRBD1. Germline V gives CDR1 SGHVS, CDR2 FQNEAQ. This CDR3 contains 16 residues. V shed 4 bases, J shed 2 bases, and the junction held 5 bases outside the gene matches. CDR3 bases: TGTGCCAGCAGCTCTCGGACAGGCGCCTATAATTCACCCCTCCACTTT. Encoded protein: CASSSRTGAYNSPLHF.

The J gene is TRBJ2-7, the V gene TRBV10-1; 11 bases fit TRBD2. Germline loops: CDR1 WNHNN, CDR2 SYGVQD (reference sequence). CDR3 size: 13 residues. V gave up 8 bases and J gave up 5 bases; unmatched junction bases: 5. Here the CDR3 DNA reads TGCGCCAGCGAACTAGCGGGAGAGAACGAGCAGTACTTC. Translating it yields CASELAGENEQYF.